These 4 T cell receptor beta chains were all obtained from the same sample, sequenced in a study of human T cells and chemical hapten exposure. Noted time point: pre-sensitization, week 0. Noted treatment: therapeutic diphenylcyclopropenone sensitization with weekly scalp DPC. A single record per CDR3 protein comes from TCRdb applying MiXCR to the RACE reads. This table holds roughly 380,000 distinct CDR3 sequences, approximately 5% found once. The sample here was whole blood, taken in connection with sensitization to the hapten diphenylcyclopropenone (DPC). The receptors were sampled from a woman between 50 and 59 years old with alopecia areata. Some clones in this sample may be carry-over from other donors' samples.

The rearrangement joins TRBV20-1 to TRBJ1-5; 12 bases line up with TRBD1. Unmatched junction bases numbered 9, after V lost 4 bases and J lost 2 bases. Per germline, CDR1 DFQATT and CDR2 SNEGSKA (reference sequence). The CDR3 extends over 17 amino acids. The CDR3 here is CSANRDRGRLGNQPQHF. In DNA, the CDR3 is TGCAGTGCTAACCGGGACAGGGGGCGTTTGGGCAATCAGCCCCAGCATTTT.

In this sample, this clonotype turned up a few times. The chain employs TRBV5-6 and TRBJ2-5; D gene ambiguous. V lost 0 bases to trimming and J lost 7 bases, with 13 bases between them. Germline V CDR1 and CDR2: SGHDT, YYEEEE. The CDR3 totals 14 residues. The DNA of the CDR3 is TGTGCCAGCAGCTTGGAAGAAGTCCCAACGACCCAGTACTTC. Amino acid sequence: CASSLEEVPTTQYF.

There are many counts of this clonotype. The rearrangement links TRBV24-1 to TRBJ2-1, with 9 bases lining up with TRBD2. V lost 1 base, J lost 3 bases, and 0 bases stayed unmatched. CDR1 KGHDR and CDR2 SFDVKD come from the germline V gene. There are 15 residues in the CDR3. The CDR3 loop is CATSDLAGGYNEQFF. In DNA form, the CDR3 reads TGTGCCACCAGTGATTTAGCGGGAGGCTACAATGAGCAGTTCTTC.

This clonotype was observed many times. The V and J genes are TRBV7-9 and TRBJ2-7; 9 nucleotides align to TRBD1. V gave up 7 bases and J gave up 6 bases; unmatched junction bases: 13. Per germline, CDR1 SEHNR and CDR2 FQNEAQ (reference sequence). This CDR3 has 15 residues. Here the CDR3 DNA reads TGTGCCAGCACCTGGGGGTGGACAGGGGACGGCGAGCAGTACTTC. Amino acids: CASTWGWTGDGEQYF. Using reference TRBV7-9 and TRBJ2-7 for the parts outside the CDR3, the full variable domain is DTGVSQNPRHKITKRGQNVTFRCDPISEHNRLYWYRQTLGQGPEFLTYFQNEAQLEKSRLLSDRFSAERPKGSFSTLEIQRTEQGDSAMYLCASTWGWTGDGEQYFGPGTRLTVT.